This T cell receptor (beta chain) is drawn from a study of spatial heterogeneity in lung cancer. Between the trimmed V and J ends, which lost 1 base and 0 bases, there was a span of 8 bases. The CDR3 consists of 14 residues. Germline values: CDR1 DFQATT, CDR2 SNEGSKA (reference sequence). Each CDR3 protein is one row after TCRdb ran MiXCR on the 5' RACE reads. The sample has just under 95,000 distinct CDR3 sequences; approximately 12% are singletons. Indicated time point: sample taken at primary tumor resection. The authors sequenced whole RNA from tumor, nontumor lung or frozen PBMC without sorting. The table lists this clonotype with a few counts.

Sequencing used PBMCs, obtained at surgery. The V call is TRBV20-1, the J call TRBJ2-3; possibly TRBD2 for D (6 bases). The TCR was taken from a male donor with early-stage non-small cell lung cancer. CDR3 in amino acids: CSARGSGSTDTQYF. DNA for the CDR3: TGCAGTGCTAGAGGCAGCGGGAGCACAGATACGCAGTATTTT.